Included here is one T cell receptor beta chain sequence, with context. The data originate from a study of Ad26.COV2.S vaccination and SARS-CoV-2 variants. Using immunoSEQ multiplex PCR, the repertoire was profiled, and TCRdb retains in-frame clones only, with some absent. The data hold about 350,000 clones, with approximately 86% observed a single time. There are 17 residues in the CDR3. Germline V gene sequence: CDR1 SGHNT, CDR2 YYREEE (reference sequence). Trimming took 0 bases from V and 4 from J; bases not matched to a gene: 9. The sample's treatment: around 19 received Ad26.COV2.S at low or high dose, single or two shots; 5 received placebo; per-sample allocation not given. Samples came from day 63 after the first vaccine or placebo injection.

The source is a person between 18 and 60 years old who received the Ad26.COV2.S COVID-19 vaccine or a placebo. The sequenced sample was peripheral blood, obtained in a trial of Ad26.COV2.S vaccine versus placebo. This chain uses TRBV5-4 with TRBJ2-7; 11 bases agree with TRBD1. Written as DNA, the CDR3 is TGTGCCAGCAGCTTGGCCAAGGGACAGGGGGTCGGGTACGAGCAGTACTTC. Translated: CASSLAKGQGVGYEQYF.